This T cell receptor beta chain was retrieved from a study of T cell repertoires in cytomegalovirus infection. The wider study: An indication of both CMV infection and matching HLA type came from public TCR beta signatures. Findings and caveats of the study: Cumulative public TCR beta family frequency identified carriers of CMV plus the relevant HLA. The response measured ex vivo was dominated by TCR beta clonotypes (HLA-C-restricted and CMV-specific).

From the reads, TCRdb called clonotypes with MiXCR, one entry per CDR3 protein. The sample shows roughly 100,000 distinct CDR3 sequences, 15% to 20% of them seen only once. This clonotype was counted between two and nine times. Its antigen is not known. With 3 bases clipped from V and 4 bases from J, the junction kept 8 bases outside the gene matches. This CDR3 region has 15 residues. Germline lookup yields CDR1 SGHAT and CDR2 FQNNGV. This rearrangement joins TRBV11-2 to TRBJ2-5, with 7 bases aligning to TRBD1. The TCR was taken from a human donor in good health (CMV status not recorded). Some clones in this sample may be carry-over from other donors' samples. The specimen sequenced was PBMCs. This chain's CDR3 is CASSFITGDVETQYF. DNA for the CDR3: TGTGCCAGCAGCTTTATCACAGGGGACGTAGAGACCCAGTACTTC.